These 11 T cell receptor beta chains were sequenced from one sample in a study of T-cell reconstitution after alpha-beta-depleted transplantation in children. This sample's TCRbeta library carried unique molecular identifier barcodes. Each CDR3 protein gets one entry after TCRdb re-called the PCR reads with MiXCR. The sample has hundreds of thousands of distinct CDR3 sequences, under 25% seen once. Sequenced material: PBMCs, mostly from graft donor cells, taken 360 days after TCRalphabeta/CD19-depleted stem cell transplant. These receptors all come from a boy in the first two years of life who had a stem cell transplant for acute myeloid leukemia, so the T cells may come from the graft donor.

Many counts were recorded for this clonotype. The genes are TRBV5-6 and TRBJ2-1; perhaps D is TRBD1 or TRBD2 (5 bases each). The CDR3 totals 15 residues. V was trimmed by 3 bases and J by 7 bases, leaving 17 bases between them. The germline gives CDR1 SGHDT, CDR2 YYEEEE. The CDR3 here is CASSSGVGALNEQFF. DNA of the CDR3: TGTGCCAGCAGCTCCGGAGTCGGGGCGTTGAATGAGCAGTTCTTC.

This clonotype has more than one count but fewer than ten. The chain carries TRBV29-1 and TRBJ2-6; weak D call: TRBD2 (5 bases). Germline V CDR1 and CDR2: SQVTM, ANQGSEA. The V end lost 6 bases, the J end lost 1 base, and 13 bases lay between the germline ends. CDR3 length equals 15 residues. In nucleotides, the CDR3 is TGCAGCGTCACTTCAGCGGAATCTGGGGCCAACGTCCTGACTTTC. Residues: CSVTSAESGANVLTF. Filled out from reference TRBV29-1 and TRBJ2-6, the complete variable domain reads SAVISQKPSRDICQRGTSLTIQCQVDSQVTMMFWYRQQPGQSLTLIATANQGSEATYESGFVIDKFPISRPNLTFSTLTVSNMSPEDSSIYLCSVTSAESGANVLTFGAGSRLTVL.

The chain couples TRBV9 to TRBJ2-2; D possibly corresponds to TRBD2 (7 bases). The V gene lost 3 bases and the J gene lost 0 bases, with 15 bases spanning the gap. In germline, CDR1 is SGDLS, CDR2 YYNGEE. This CDR3 region has 17 residues. The CDR3 bases are TGTGCCAGCAGCGCGCCAAGGGGGGGAGCGAACACCGGGGAGCTGTTTTTT. This gives the protein CASSAPRGGANTGELFF.

This clonotype was detected a few times. The chain uses TRBV7-6 and TRBJ2-1; 8 bases match TRBD2. The junction had 8 bases not matched to a gene; V was cut back by 5 bases and J by 8 bases. This CDR3 has 14 amino acids. Germline V gene lookup returns CDR1 SGHVS and CDR2 FNYEAQ. The DNA for the CDR3 is TGTGCCAGCAGCCCCGCAGCGGGGGCCGATGAGCAGTTCTTC. Amino acids: CASSPAAGADEQFF. The complete variable domain, with remaining parts taken from reference TRBV7-6 and TRBJ2-1, reads GAGVSQSPRYKVTKRGQDVALRCDPISGHVSLYWYRQALGQGPEFLTYFNYEAQQDKSGLPNDRFSAERPEGSISTLTIQRTEQRDSAMYRCASSPAAGADEQFFGPGTRLTVL.

This clonotype showed up many times. The rearrangement links TRBV7-9 to TRBJ2-3; TRBD1 aligns across 9 bases. The germline gives CDR1 SEHNR, CDR2 FQNEAQ (reference sequence). The CDR3 is made up of 17 amino acids. V shed 5 bases and J 2 bases; nucleotides not matched to a gene: 11. The CDR3 is CASSIPGQGTFTDTQYF. In DNA form, the CDR3 reads TGTGCCAGCAGCATCCCAGGACAGGGGACCTTCACAGATACGCAGTATTTT.

The sample holds a few counts of this clonotype. The chain combines TRBV6-1 with TRBJ1-1; D is ambiguous. V shed 6 bases and J shed 2 bases, with 16 bases lying between them. Germline V CDR1 and CDR2: MNHNS, SASEGT. This CDR3 is built from 15 residues. The CDR3 sequence is CASSFIQSSNTEAFF. In DNA form, the CDR3 reads TGTGCCAGCAGCTTTATCCAATCTTCAAACACTGAAGCTTTCTTT.

This rearrangement joins TRBV20-1 to TRBJ1-5, with TRBD1 identical over 7 bases. The CDR3 has 14 residues. The J segment lost 4 bases and the V segment lost 5 bases, leaving 8 bases of the junction unmatched. Per the germline V gene, CDR1 is DFQATT and CDR2 is SNEGSKA (reference sequence). CDR3 protein: CSALRDRTNQPQHF. CDR3 bases: TGCAGTGCTCTAAGGGACAGAACGAATCAGCCCCAGCATTTT.

The V call is TRBV5-5, the J call TRBJ2-5; tentative D call: TRBD2 (5 bases). Germline V lookup: CDR1 SGHKS, CDR2 YYEKEE (reference sequence). V lost 0 bases, J lost 3 bases, and 12 bases lay in between. The CDR3 extends over 15 amino acids. CDR3: CASSLARIGKETQYF. The CDR3 DNA follows: TGTGCCAGCAGCTTGGCCAGGATCGGGAAAGAGACCCAGTACTTC.

The table lists this clonotype with many counts. The chain couples TRBV5-5 to TRBJ1-1, with D uncertain. In germline, CDR1 is SGHKS, CDR2 YYEKEE (reference sequence). The CDR3 has 16 amino acids. Trimming removed 2 bases at V and 1 base at J, with 15 bases between. The CDR3, as DNA: TGTGCCAGCAGCTTAGTAGAGCCCTTCTGGAACACTGAAGCTTTCTTT. It yields the protein CASSLVEPFWNTEAFF.

This clonotype appeared many times. The chain combines TRBV20-1 with TRBJ2-5, with 8 positions matching TRBD2. Per the germline V gene, CDR1 is DFQATT and CDR2 is SNEGSKA (reference sequence). The CDR3 length is 14 residues. Trimming cost V 4 bases and J 1 base; bases outside gene matches: 5. CDR3 nucleotides: TGCAGTGCTACCCAGGCGGGGGGCCAAGAGACCCAGTACTTC. Residues: CSATQAGGQETQYF.

This clonotype came up many times. The CDR3 DNA is TGTGCCAGCAGTTTACAGGCCCTTAGCTCCTACGAGCAGTACTTC. Translated, it gives CASSLQALSSYEQYF. The chain recombines TRBV6-5 with TRBJ2-7, with D maybe TRBD1 (5 bases). Per germline, CDR1 MNHEY and CDR2 SVGAGI. The V end was cut by 4 bases, the J end by 0 bases, with 13 bases between. CDR3 length: 15 residues.